This is a list of T cell receptor beta chains from one sample in a study of T-cell reconstitution after alpha-beta-depleted transplantation in children. TCRdb fed the PCR reads into MiXCR, producing one record per CDR3 protein. The repertoire holds about 580,000 distinct CDR3 sequences, 23% seen once, with 13% to 15% in the top ten. Sequencing used PBMCs, mostly from graft donor cells, obtained 360 days after TCRalphabeta/CD19-depleted stem cell transplant. These receptors were taken from a boy less than two years old who had a stem cell transplant for acute myeloid leukemia, so the T cells may come from the graft donor. Each CDR3 is given with its conserved first and last residue. The order of the fields is clone size, J gene, V gene, D gene, CDR3 protein, CDR3 DNA. A D gene is named only where the DNA matches it firmly. Clone size is stated in some rows and not others, as once, few, many or a class when expanded.

size: NA; J: TRBJ1-5; V: TRBV10-3; D: NA; CDR3: CAIRGTGNNQPQHF; DNA: TGTGCCATCAGGGGAACAGGGAACAATCAGCCCCAGCATTTT
size: NA; J: TRBJ2-2; V: TRBV11-1; D: TRBD2; CDR3: CASSLAVTSGGNTGELFF; DNA: TGTGCCAGCAGCTTAGCTGTTACCAGCGGGGGTAACACCGGGGAGCTGTTTTTT
size: NA; J: TRBJ2-5; V: TRBV10-2; D: NA; CDR3: CASSSNRRETQYF; DNA: TGCGCCAGCAGTTCTAATCGGAGGGAGACCCAGTACTTC
size: NA; J: TRBJ2-1; V: TRBV4-2; D: TRBD1; CDR3: CASSQRTGWDEQFF; DNA: TGTGCCAGCAGCCAGAGGACAGGGTGGGATGAGCAGTTCTTC
size: NA; J: TRBJ1-5; V: TRBV20-1; D: NA; CDR3: CSARDTSLSNQPQHF; DNA: TGCAGTGCTAGAGATACCAGTCTGTCCAATCAGCCCCAGCATTTT
size: NA; J: TRBJ2-1; V: TRBV11-2; D: NA; CDR3: CASSLEQGNNEQFF; DNA: TGTGCCAGCAGCCTAGAACAGGGAAACAATGAGCAGTTCTTC
size: NA; J: TRBJ1-1; V: TRBV5-1; D: NA; CDR3: CASSQRGNLPEAFF; DNA: TGCGCCAGCAGCCAAAGGGGGAATCTGCCTGAAGCTTTCTTT
size: NA; J: TRBJ1-1; V: TRBV20-1; D: TRBD1; CDR3: CSAFDRDTEAFF; DNA: TGCAGTGCTTTTGACAGGGACACTGAAGCTTTCTTT
size: few; J: TRBJ2-1; V: TRBV20-1; D: TRBD2; CDR3: CSAAPSGAGGISNEQFF; DNA: TGCAGTGCTGCCCCAAGTGGGGCGGGGGGAATCAGCAATGAGCAGTTCTTC
size: NA; J: TRBJ2-5; V: TRBV5-6; D: TRBD2; CDR3: CASSSIAGAGETQYF; DNA: TGTGCCAGCAGCTCGATAGCGGGGGCTGGCGAGACCCAGTACTTC
size: few; J: TRBJ2-7; V: TRBV12-3/TRBV12-4; D: NA; CDR3: CASSFSGDYEQYF; DNA: TGTGCCAGCAGTTTCTCAGGGGACTACGAGCAGTACTTC
size: few; J: TRBJ2-1; V: TRBV29-1; D: NA; CDR3: CSVEDTPGLISYNEQFF; DNA: TGCAGCGTTGAAGATACCCCGGGACTGATCTCCTACAATGAGCAGTTCTTC
size: NA; J: TRBJ1-2; V: TRBV10-2; D: NA; CDR3: CASSAQGRDYGYTF; DNA: TGCGCCAGCAGTGCCCAGGGACGGGACTATGGCTACACCTTC
size: NA; J: TRBJ2-7; V: TRBV12-3/TRBV12-4; D: TRBD1; CDR3: CASPKAPGQVTCEQYF; DNA: TGTGCCAGTCCGAAGGCACCGGGACAGGTTACCTGCGAGCAGTACTTC
size: NA; J: TRBJ1-1; V: TRBV29-1; D: NA; CDR3: CSVESFGFMNTEAFF; DNA: TGCAGCGTTGAGAGTTTCGGGTTCATGAACACTGAAGCTTTCTTT
size: many; J: TRBJ2-7; V: TRBV6-5; D: TRBD1; CDR3: CASSYAEPGQGVTEQYF; DNA: TGTGCCAGCAGTTACGCCGAACCGGGACAGGGGGTGACGGAGCAGTACTTC
size: NA; J: TRBJ1-6; V: TRBV3-1; D: NA; CDR3: CASSGLLGGTDSPLHF; DNA: TGTGCCAGCAGCGGTCTCTTGGGGGGAACAGATTCACCCCTCCACTTT
size: many; J: TRBJ2-2; V: TRBV20-1; D: TRBD2; CDR3: CSASPGLALTGELFF; DNA: TGCAGTGCTAGCCCGGGACTAGCTTTAACCGGGGAGCTGTTTTTT
size: NA; J: TRBJ1-1; V: TRBV4-1; D: NA; CDR3: CASSPGGRSNTEAFF; DNA: TGCGCCAGCAGCCCAGGCGGACGGTCGAACACTGAAGCTTTCTTT
size: NA; J: TRBJ1-2; V: TRBV6-6; D: NA; CDR3: CAGTSDLNYGYTF; DNA: TGTGCCGGGACTTCAGACCTAAACTATGGCTACACCTTC
size: NA; J: TRBJ1-1; V: TRBV27; D: NA; CDR3: CASSWAGGYEAFF; DNA: TGTGCCAGCAGTTGGGCCGGGGGGTATGAAGCTTTCTTT
size: many; J: TRBJ2-1; V: TRBV2; D: NA; CDR3: CASSKINEQFF; DNA: TGTGCCAGCAGTAAAATCAATGAGCAGTTCTTC
size: few; J: TRBJ2-5; V: TRBV6-5; D: TRBD1; CDR3: CASSYKDREISKETQYF; DNA: TGTGCCAGCAGTTACAAGGACAGGGAAATATCAAAAGAGACCCAGTACTTC
size: many; J: TRBJ2-1; V: TRBV9; D: NA; CDR3: CASSVSAVTYNEQFF; DNA: TGTGCCAGCAGCGTAAGTGCGGTAACCTACAATGAGCAGTTCTTC
size: few; J: TRBJ2-2; V: TRBV29-1; D: NA; CDR3: CSVARGTGELFF; DNA: TGCAGCGTTGCCAGGGGAACCGGGGAGCTGTTTTTT
size: NA; J: TRBJ1-2; V: TRBV6-5; D: NA; CDR3: CASSYSRGAKGYTF; DNA: TGTGCCAGCAGTTACTCGAGGGGGGCCAAGGGCTACACCTTC
size: NA; J: TRBJ2-2; V: TRBV10-3; D: NA; CDR3: CAISTRRQRDTGELFF; DNA: TGTGCCATCAGTACTCGGAGACAGAGGGACACCGGGGAGCTGTTTTTT
size: NA; J: TRBJ1-2; V: TRBV20-1; D: NA; CDR3: CSAAGGPDGYTF; DNA: TGCAGTGCCGCCGGGGGGCCGGATGGCTACACCTTC
size: NA; J: TRBJ2-5; V: TRBV6-2/TRBV6-3; D: TRBD1; CDR3: CASSSWDSKETQYF; DNA: TGTGCCAGCAGTTCGTGGGACAGTAAAGAGACCCAGTACTTC
size: many; J: TRBJ2-1; V: TRBV12-3/TRBV12-4; D: NA; CDR3: CASSHRVNEQFF; DNA: TGTGCCAGCAGCCACCGGGTCAATGAGCAGTTCTTC
size: few; J: TRBJ2-5; V: TRBV5-1; D: NA; CDR3: CASSSQGTAETQYF; DNA: TGCGCCAGCAGCTCCCAGGGAACTGCGGAGACCCAGTACTTC
size: NA; J: TRBJ2-5; V: TRBV7-9; D: NA; CDR3: CASSSRGPVGQETQYF; DNA: TGTGCCAGCAGCTCACGGGGCCCGGTGGGACAAGAGACCCAGTACTTC
size: many; J: TRBJ2-1; V: TRBV6-1; D: TRBD1; CDR3: CASSPPGTERYYNEQFF; DNA: TGTGCCAGCAGCCCTCCCGGGACAGAGCGTTACTACAATGAGCAGTTCTTC
size: few; J: TRBJ2-1; V: TRBV4-3; D: TRBD2; CDR3: CASSQEGRGASGEQFF; DNA: TGCGCCAGCAGCCAAGAGGGGCGGGGGGCTAGCGGTGAGCAGTTCTTC
size: few; J: TRBJ1-4; V: TRBV11-2; D: NA; CDR3: CASSLTAQLATNEKLFF; DNA: TGTGCCAGCAGCTTAACTGCACAGCTCGCAACTAATGAAAAACTGTTTTTT
size: NA; J: TRBJ2-1; V: TRBV6-1; D: TRBD1; CDR3: CASSEGRDRGYNEQFF; DNA: TGTGCCAGCAGTGAGGGGCGGGACAGGGGCTACAATGAGCAGTTCTTC
size: NA; J: TRBJ1-2; V: TRBV3-1; D: NA; CDR3: CASSQDHRAYYGYTF; DNA: TGTGCCAGCAGCCAAGATCACAGGGCGTACTATGGCTACACCTTC
size: many; J: TRBJ2-4; V: TRBV11-2; D: NA; CDR3: CASSLGQAKNIQYF; DNA: TGTGCCAGCAGCTTAGGACAAGCCAAAAACATTCAGTACTTC
size: NA; J: TRBJ2-1; V: TRBV4-3; D: NA; CDR3: CASSQVFSSYNEQFF; DNA: TGCGCCAGCAGCCAAGTGTTCAGCTCCTACAATGAGCAGTTCTTC
size: NA; J: TRBJ1-5; V: TRBV12-3/TRBV12-4; D: TRBD1; CDR3: CASSQNRGQRYSNQPQHF; DNA: TGTGCCAGCAGTCAAAACAGGGGGCAGCGGTATAGCAATCAGCCCCAGCATTTT
size: many; J: TRBJ2-3; V: TRBV10-3; D: NA; CDR3: CAISLGGLPTDTQYF; DNA: TGTGCCATCAGTTTGGGGGGACTTCCCACAGATACGCAGTATTTT
size: many; J: TRBJ2-3; V: TRBV14; D: TRBD2; CDR3: CASSPGLAVPGADTQYF; DNA: TGTGCCAGCAGCCCCGGACTAGCGGTTCCCGGAGCAGATACGCAGTATTTT
size: NA; J: TRBJ2-4; V: TRBV20-1; D: NA; CDR3: CCARAPNPAKNIQYF; DNA: TGCTGTGCTAGAGCCCCGAACCCAGCCAAAAACATTCAGTACTTC
size: few; J: TRBJ2-7; V: TRBV20-1; D: NA; CDR3: CSAAGTVAYEQYF; DNA: TGCAGTGCAGCGGGGACAGTTGCCTACGAGCAGTACTTC
size: few; J: TRBJ2-4; V: TRBV27; D: NA; CDR3: CASSPRVGGNIQYF; DNA: TGTGCCAGCAGTCCCCGCGTGGGGGGAAACATTCAGTACTTC
size: NA; J: TRBJ2-1; V: TRBV6-5; D: TRBD2; CDR3: CASSSIAGGPFISYNEQFF; DNA: TGTGCCAGCAGTTCCATCGCGGGGGGACCTTTTATCTCCTACAATGAGCAGTTCTTC
size: few; J: TRBJ2-2; V: TRBV4-2; D: NA; CDR3: CASSQEDPSVTNTGELFF; DNA: TGTGCCAGCAGCCAAGAGGACCCTAGCGTCACGAACACCGGGGAGCTGTTTTTT
size: NA; J: TRBJ1-2; V: TRBV6-5; D: NA; CDR3: CASSFDRPLYGYTF; DNA: TGTGCCAGCAGTTTCGACAGACCCTTATATGGCTACACCTTC
size: many; J: TRBJ2-5; V: TRBV7-2; D: TRBD2; CDR3: CASSVGLAGLETQYF; DNA: TGTGCCAGCAGCGTCGGACTAGCGGGGTTGGAGACCCAGTACTTC
size: NA; J: TRBJ2-1; V: TRBV27; D: NA; CDR3: CASSFRGPGNEQFF; DNA: TGTGCCAGCAGTTTTAGGGGCCCAGGGAATGAGCAGTTCTTC
size: many; J: TRBJ2-2; V: TRBV12-3/TRBV12-4; D: NA; CDR3: CASSPLGTRGEYGELFF; DNA: TGTGCCAGCAGTCCTCTCGGGACAAGGGGGGAATACGGGGAGCTGTTTTTT
size: NA; J: TRBJ2-3; V: TRBV27; D: NA; CDR3: CASSPGDNTDTQYF; DNA: TGTGCCAGCAGTCCTGGGGACAACACAGATACGCAGTATTTT
size: NA; J: TRBJ2-3; V: TRBV20-1; D: TRBD2; CDR3: CCATSASGARGTDTQYF; DNA: TGCTGTGCTACTTCAGCTAGCGGGGCCCGGGGCACAGATACGCAGTATTTT
size: many; J: TRBJ2-3; V: TRBV7-8; D: NA; CDR3: CASSLVGVNRYTDTQYF; DNA: TGTGCCAGCAGCTTAGTCGGGGTCAACAGATACACAGATACGCAGTATTTT
size: few; J: TRBJ2-1; V: TRBV20-1; D: TRBD2; CDR3: CSARDVLAGFYNEQFF; DNA: TGCAGTGCTAGAGACGTACTAGCGGGTTTTTACAATGAGCAGTTCTTC
size: NA; J: TRBJ2-1; V: TRBV28; D: NA; CDR3: CASSLGGAVVNEQFF; DNA: TGTGCCAGCAGTTTAGGCGGGGCTGTGGTCAATGAGCAGTTCTTC